Reported below is one TCR beta chain. CDR1 and CDR2 (germline): KGHDR, SFDVKD. V lost 5 bases, J lost 2 bases, and 17 bases lay in between. The length of the CDR3 is 16 residues. Survey-level immunoSEQ sequencing profiled the TCR beta repertoire. Data came from immunoSEQ multiplex PCR; TCRdb stores just in-frame clones and leaves some out. The sample shows 45,000 to 60,000 clones, approximately 95% of them seen only once. This TCR came from a man aged 35-49 years with rheumatoid arthritis. Sequenced input: PBMCs. The V and J genes are TRBV24-1 and TRBJ2-5; D could derive from TRBD1 or TRBD2 (5 bases each). The CDR3 DNA is TGTGCCACCAGTGGAGGGGCGGTTGGCAAACAAGAGACCCAGTACTTC. Protein sequence: CATSGGAVGKQETQYF.